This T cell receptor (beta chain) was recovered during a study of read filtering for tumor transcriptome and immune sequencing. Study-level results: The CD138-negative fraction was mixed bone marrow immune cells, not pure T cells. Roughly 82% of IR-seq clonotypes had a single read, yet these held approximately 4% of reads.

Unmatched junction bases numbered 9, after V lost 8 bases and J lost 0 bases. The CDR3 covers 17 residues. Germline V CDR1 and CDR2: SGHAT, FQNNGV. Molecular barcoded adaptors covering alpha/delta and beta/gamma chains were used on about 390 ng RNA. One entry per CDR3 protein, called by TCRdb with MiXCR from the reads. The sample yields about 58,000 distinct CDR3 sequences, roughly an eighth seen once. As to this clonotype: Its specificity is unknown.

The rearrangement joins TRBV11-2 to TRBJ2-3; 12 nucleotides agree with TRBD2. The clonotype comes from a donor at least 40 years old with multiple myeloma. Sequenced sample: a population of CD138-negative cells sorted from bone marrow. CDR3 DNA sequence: TGTGCCAGCTACGGACTAGCGGGGTTCACTAGCACAGATACGCAGTATTTT. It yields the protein CASYGLAGFTSTDTQYF.